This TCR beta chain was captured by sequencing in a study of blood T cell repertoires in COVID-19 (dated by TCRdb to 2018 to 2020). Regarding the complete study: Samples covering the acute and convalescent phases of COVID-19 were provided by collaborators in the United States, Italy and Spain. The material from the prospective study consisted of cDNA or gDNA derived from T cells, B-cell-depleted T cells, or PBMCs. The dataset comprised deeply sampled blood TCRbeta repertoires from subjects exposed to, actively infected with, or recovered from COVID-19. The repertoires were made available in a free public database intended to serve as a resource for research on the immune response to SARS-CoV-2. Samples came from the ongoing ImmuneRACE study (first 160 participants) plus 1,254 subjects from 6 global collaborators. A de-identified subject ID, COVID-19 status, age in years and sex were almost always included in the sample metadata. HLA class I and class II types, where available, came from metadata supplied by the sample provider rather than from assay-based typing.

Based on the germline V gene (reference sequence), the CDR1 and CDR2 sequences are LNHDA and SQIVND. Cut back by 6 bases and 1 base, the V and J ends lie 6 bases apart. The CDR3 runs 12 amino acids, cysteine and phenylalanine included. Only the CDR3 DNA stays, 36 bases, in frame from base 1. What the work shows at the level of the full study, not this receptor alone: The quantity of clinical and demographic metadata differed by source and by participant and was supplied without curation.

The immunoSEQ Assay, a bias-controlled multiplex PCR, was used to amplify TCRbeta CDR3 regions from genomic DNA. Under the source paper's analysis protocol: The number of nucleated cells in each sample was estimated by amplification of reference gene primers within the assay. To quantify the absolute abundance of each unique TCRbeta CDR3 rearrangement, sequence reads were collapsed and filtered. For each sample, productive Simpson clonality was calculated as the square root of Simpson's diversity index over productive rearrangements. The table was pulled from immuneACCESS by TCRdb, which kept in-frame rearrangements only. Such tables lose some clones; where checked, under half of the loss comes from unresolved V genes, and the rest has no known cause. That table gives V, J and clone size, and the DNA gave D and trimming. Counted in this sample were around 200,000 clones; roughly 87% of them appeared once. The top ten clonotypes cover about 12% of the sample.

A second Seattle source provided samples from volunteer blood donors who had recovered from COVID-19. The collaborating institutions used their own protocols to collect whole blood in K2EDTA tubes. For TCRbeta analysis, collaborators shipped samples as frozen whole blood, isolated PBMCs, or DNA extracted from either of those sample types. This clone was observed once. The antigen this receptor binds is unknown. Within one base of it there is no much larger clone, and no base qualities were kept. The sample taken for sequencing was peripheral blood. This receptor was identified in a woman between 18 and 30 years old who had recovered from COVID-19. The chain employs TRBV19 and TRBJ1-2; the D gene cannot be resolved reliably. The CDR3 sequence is CASSHGNYGYTF. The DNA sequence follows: TGTGCCAGTAGCCACGGTAACTATGGCTACACCTTC.